The rows below give T cell receptor beta chains drawn from one sample of a study of OX40 agonist ivuxolimab in advanced cancers. The data were produced by immunoSEQ multiplex PCR, yet TCRdb's version contains in-frame clones alone and is incomplete. The sample has around 70,000 clones; around four fifths are singletons. This specimen consisted of CD4+ or CD8+ T cells sorted from blood, obtained in a trial of the OX40 agonist ivuxolimab. The receptors originated from an adult with an advanced solid tumor such as melanoma, head and neck, liver or kidney cancer. Both conserved end residues are part of each CDR3. Fields, in order: CDR3 length, J gene, V gene, CDR3 protein.

CDR3 length: 17
J gene: TRBJ1-6
V gene: TRBV12-5
CDR3 protein: CASGLSTPGTGRSPLHF

CDR3 length: 15
J gene: TRBJ2-1
V gene: TRBV18
CDR3 protein: CASSPQGAGDNEQFF

CDR3 length: 19
J gene: TRBJ2-2
V gene: TRBV5-4
CDR3 protein: CASSLVPAGGLVETGELFF

CDR3 length: 13
J gene: TRBJ2-1
V gene: TRBV9
CDR3 protein: CASSPWTSGEQFF

CDR3 length: 14
J gene: TRBJ2-3
V gene: TRBV4-3
CDR3 protein: CASSQEGGTDTQYF

CDR3 length: 15
J gene: TRBJ1-4
V gene: TRBV2
CDR3 protein: CASSSPARGSEKLFF

CDR3 length: 16
J gene: TRBJ1-2
V gene: TRBV4-1
CDR3 protein: CASSHPRDRANYGYTF

CDR3 length: 13
J gene: TRBJ1-4
V gene: TRBV10-3
CDR3 protein: CAISQGSSEKLFF

CDR3 length: 16
J gene: TRBJ1-4
V gene: TRBV2
CDR3 protein: CASRPGTPATNEKLFF

CDR3 length: 17
J gene: TRBJ1-3
V gene: TRBV28
CDR3 protein: CASAPTFDRGLGNTIYF

CDR3 length: 13
J gene: TRBJ2-3
V gene: TRBV9
CDR3 protein: CASSVEGPDTQYF

CDR3 length: 13
J gene: TRBJ2-7
V gene: TRBV18
CDR3 protein: CASSMGVSYEQYF

CDR3 length: 15
J gene: TRBJ2-5
V gene: TRBV29-1
CDR3 protein: CSVGVAGGPQETQYF

CDR3 length: 14
J gene: TRBJ2-1
V gene: TRBV15
CDR3 protein: CATNPGGSYNEQFF

CDR3 length: 11
J gene: TRBJ2-7
V gene: TRBV20-1
CDR3 protein: CSASGTRGWYF

CDR3 length: 16
J gene: TRBJ1-6
V gene: TRBV18
CDR3 protein: CASSPGIQGGNSPLHF

CDR3 length: 15
J gene: TRBJ1-4
V gene: TRBV19
CDR3 protein: CASINSGQSPEKLFF

CDR3 length: 15
J gene: TRBJ2-3
V gene: TRBV19
CDR3 protein: CASRRDRVSTDTQYF

CDR3 length: 12
J gene: TRBJ2-5
V gene: TRBV7-2
CDR3 protein: CASSKGRETQYF

CDR3 length: 15
J gene: TRBJ1-6
V gene: TRBV5-6
CDR3 protein: CASSLGDRYNSPLHF

CDR3 length: 15
J gene: TRBJ2-1
V gene: TRBV30
CDR3 protein: CAWNQRPFNPNEQFF

CDR3 length: 16
J gene: TRBJ2-2
V gene: TRBV10-3
CDR3 protein: CAISGRVSAATGELFF

CDR3 length: 14
J gene: TRBJ1-3
V gene: TRBV5-1
CDR3 protein: CASSLAGAGNTIYF

CDR3 length: 13
J gene: TRBJ2-7
V gene: TRBV28
CDR3 protein: CASSSMPYYEQYF

CDR3 length: 17
J gene: TRBJ2-2
V gene: TRBV7-2
CDR3 protein: CASSPDSGRGNTGELFF

CDR3 length: 15
J gene: TRBJ2-3
V gene: TRBV5-6
CDR3 protein: CASSSWDTSTDTQYF

CDR3 length: 16
J gene: TRBJ2-5
V gene: TRBV7-2
CDR3 protein: CASSLGARGIQETQYF

CDR3 length: 15
J gene: TRBJ1-5
V gene: TRBV28
CDR3 protein: CASSLSGTARLTQHF

CDR3 length: 16
J gene: TRBJ1-1
V gene: TRBV5-1
CDR3 protein: CASSRQQGGLNTEAFF

CDR3 length: 19
J gene: TRBJ2-4
V gene: TRBV15
CDR3 protein: CATSRDYPGLAGVGNIQYF

CDR3 length: 11
J gene: TRBJ1-4
V gene: TRBV6-5
CDR3 protein: CASRLNEKLFF

CDR3 length: 13
J gene: TRBJ1-6
V gene: TRBV10-3
CDR3 protein: CAIRTGENSPLHF

CDR3 length: 17
J gene: TRBJ1-5
V gene: TRBV5-5
CDR3 protein: CASSSAVGGAGNQPQHF

CDR3 length: 13
J gene: TRBJ2-3
V gene: TRBV29-1
CDR3 protein: CSGGTGGTDTQYF

CDR3 length: 13
J gene: TRBJ2-5
V gene: TRBV5-1
CDR3 protein: CASSSPGEETQYF

CDR3 length: 15
J gene: TRBJ2-3
V gene: TRBV7-2
CDR3 protein: CASSPFGGQADTQYF

CDR3 length: 16
J gene: TRBJ2-1
V gene: TRBV28
CDR3 protein: CASSRRGTGLRDEQFF

CDR3 length: 16
J gene: TRBJ2-3
V gene: TRBV11-2
CDR3 protein: CASSARGTSPTDTQYF

CDR3 length: 15
J gene: TRBJ2-5
V gene: TRBV2
CDR3 protein: CASPGQKSTQETQYF